These 3 T cell receptor beta chains came from one sample sequenced in a study of blood T cell repertoires in COVID-19. Libraries were prepared by immunoSEQ multiplex PCR; TCRdb keeps only in-frame clonotypes and omits some of them. The sample consists of about 280,000 clones, roughly 85% of them appearing once. Sequencing used peripheral blood. The source is a human donor in a cohort sampled during active COVID-19.

This rearrangement joins TRBV7-9 to TRBJ1-6; TRBD1 aligns across 11 bases. The trim removed 4 bases at V and 9 bases at J, leaving 2 bases unmatched. This CDR3 has 14 amino acids. Germline V gives CDR1 SEHNR, CDR2 FQNEAQ (reference sequence). The CDR3 coding sequence is TGTGCCAGCAGCTGGGGACAGGGGGGTTCACCCCTCCACTTT. This codes for CASSWGQGGSPLHF. The complete variable domain, with remaining parts taken from reference TRBV7-9 and TRBJ1-6, reads DTGVSQNPRHKITKRGQNVTFRCDPISEHNRLYWYRQTLGQGPEFLTYFQNEAQLEKSRLLSDRFSAERPKGSFSTLEIQRTEQGDSAMYLCASSWGQGGSPLHFGNGTRLTVT.

J is TRBJ2-1 and V is TRBV6-4; 7 nucleotides align to TRBD2. J gave up 9 bases and V 4 bases, and 6 bases lay outside the gene matches. The CDR3 is made up of 13 amino acids. From germline, CDR1 is MRHNA and CDR2 SNTAGT. CDR3 nucleotides: TGTGCCAGCAGTGTCAATTCGGGGGGTGAGCAGTTCTTC. Translation gives CASSVNSGGEQFF.

This chain connects TRBV5-1 to TRBJ2-5, with 12 bases that match TRBD2. V lost 7 bases, J lost 4 bases, and 11 bases stayed unmatched. Per the germline V gene, CDR1 is SGHRS and CDR2 is YFSETQ. This CDR3 has 16 amino acids. The CDR3 DNA is TGCGCCAGCGCCGGGACTAGCGGGCCGAGGGGAGAGACCCAGTACTTC. Protein product: CASAGTSGPRGETQYF.